One sample yielded the 14 T cell receptor beta chains listed below, sequenced in a study of T cells after yellow fever vaccination. Via MiXCR, TCRdb re-called the 5' RACE reads, giving one row per CDR3 protein. The profile shows tens of thousands of distinct CDR3 sequences, approximately 5.5% of them singletons. The sample consisted of PBMCs, either bulk or a sorted T-cell subset (CD4+, CD8+, memory, or dextramer-sorted; not recorded which), taken on the day of the yellow fever booster vaccination. These TCRs come from a man aged 18 to 29 who received the YFV17D yellow fever vaccine.

This clonotype was recorded a few times. The genes are TRBV4-3 and TRBJ1-2; D unclear. Germline loops: CDR1 LGHNA, CDR2 YSLEER. Trimming pared 0 bases from V and 4 bases from J, leaving 12 bases between. This CDR3 spans 15 amino acids. CDR3 DNA sequence: TGCGCCAGCAGCCAAGAGCACAGTCCCCCCTATGGCTACACCTTC. It is translated as CASSQEHSPPYGYTF.

This clonotype was picked up many times. The chain recombines TRBV5-5 with TRBJ2-1, with 8 bases lining up with TRBD1. V shed 2 bases and J 7 bases; nucleotides not matched to a gene: 5. Germline V gives CDR1 SGHKS, CDR2 YYEKEE (reference sequence). The CDR3 consists of 14 residues. The CDR3 coding sequence is TGTGCCAGCAGCTTAGGGCAGGGGGCAAATGAGCAGTTCTTC. This gives the protein CASSLGQGANEQFF.

This clonotype was counted a few times. This chain's CDR3 is CASSTSGTGLNEQYF. In DNA form, the CDR3 reads TGTGCCAGTAGTACCTCCGGGACAGGGTTGAACGAGCAGTACTTC. V usage is TRBV19 and J usage is TRBJ2-7; 9 nucleotides align to TRBD1. V gave up 4 bases and J gave up 5 bases; unmatched junction bases: 9. Germline values: CDR1 LNHDA, CDR2 SQIVND (reference sequence). The CDR3 length is 15 residues.

The chain has TRBV6-1 and TRBJ2-7; D is perhaps TRBD1 (5 bases). Trimming pared 7 bases from V and 2 bases from J, leaving 18 bases between. There are 15 residues in the CDR3. Germline CDR1 reads MNHNS; CDR2 reads SASEGT. The CDR3: CASTARQGGPYEQYV. In nucleotides, the CDR3 is TGTGCCAGCACCGCCCGGCAGGGTGGCCCCTACGAGCAGTACGTC.

This clonotype was recorded a few times. The chain uses TRBV4-3 and TRBJ1-2, with 10 bases fitting TRBD1. J was trimmed by 2 bases and V by 1 base; bases with no gene match: 10. Germline assignment: CDR1 LGHNA and CDR2 YSLEER. The CDR3 runs to 18 residues. CDR3 sequence reads: CASSQASGTGVYNYGYTF. As DNA, the CDR3 is TGCGCCAGCAGCCAAGCTTCGGGGACAGGGGTTTACAACTATGGCTACACCTTC.

This clonotype came up a few times. V and J are TRBV10-3 and TRBJ2-1; 15 nucleotides agree with TRBD2. Germline V gene lookup returns CDR1 ENHRY and CDR2 SYGVKD. Trimming took 6 bases from V and 1 from J; bases not matched to a gene: 16. CDR3 size: 21 residues. The CDR3 nucleotides are TGTGCCATCAGCCACCGCTTAAGGACTAGCGGGGGGGCCTGGTCCTACAATGAGCAGTTCTTC. As protein: CAISHRLRTSGGAWSYNEQFF.

This clonotype was seen repeatedly, ten times or more. The J gene is TRBJ2-1, the V gene TRBV7-9; a weak D match, TRBD2 (5 bases). This CDR3 has 12 residues. The germline V gene encodes CDR1 SEHNR and CDR2 FQNEAQ (reference sequence). V lost 4 bases and J lost 4, with 5 bases in between. Here the CDR3 reads CASSSGYNEQFF. DNA for the CDR3: TGTGCCAGCAGCTCGGGGTACAATGAGCAGTTCTTC.

Only a few counts were recorded for this clonotype. The chain has TRBV4-2 and TRBJ2-2; possible D gene TRBD2, 5 bases. The V gene's germline CDR1 is LGHNA and CDR2 YNFKEQ. Trimming pared 1 base from V and 4 bases from J, leaving 10 bases between. The CDR3 runs 15 residues. Here the CDR3 DNA reads TGTGCCAGCAGCCAAGGATCGGGGTCCACCGGGGAGCTGTTTTTT. Amino acids: CASSQGSGSTGELFF.

This clonotype was found many times. The rearrangement joins TRBV6-4 to TRBJ2-3; D is possibly TRBD1 (5 bases). The germline CDR1 and CDR2 sequences are MRHNA and SNTAGT. Trimming took off 3 bases at V and 1 base at J, with 11 bases between the two ends. The CDR3 spans 15 residues. CDR3 nucleotides: TGTGCCAGCAGTGATCAGGGTGGGGGCACAGATACGCAGTATTTT. It translates to CASSDQGGGTDTQYF.

This clonotype was observed a few times. The chain joins TRBV6-5 to TRBJ2-1; 11 bases match TRBD2. Germline V gene sequence: CDR1 MNHEY, CDR2 SVGAGI. V trimming: 7 bases; J trimming: 5 bases; junction bases outside the gene matches: 7. The CDR3 length is 15 residues. In DNA, the CDR3 is TGTGCCAGCACAATAGCGGGGGGGGTTGACAATGAGCAGTTCTTC. It yields the protein CASTIAGGVDNEQFF.

This clonotype has a handful of counts. The chain couples TRBV11-2 to TRBJ2-1; D is perhaps TRBD2 (6 bases). The germline V and J ends were trimmed by 1 base and 4 bases, with 11 bases remaining between them. From germline, CDR1 is SGHAT and CDR2 FQNNGV. The CDR3 is made up of 15 amino acids. DNA of the CDR3: TGTGCCAGCAGCTTAGTGGCGGGGATTTACAATGAGCAGTTCTTC. Translation gives CASSLVAGIYNEQFF.

A few counts support this clonotype. The rearrangement uses TRBV12-3 or TRBV12-4 and TRBJ1-3; 7 bases agree with TRBD1. CDR3 length equals 13 residues. The V and J ends lost 6 bases and 4 bases, in that order; junction bases with no gene match: 3. CDR3 DNA: TGTGCCAGCAGAACAGGGGCGGGAAACACCATATATTTT. Protein sequence: CASRTGAGNTIYF.

This clonotype has at least ten counts. V is TRBV7-9 and J is TRBJ2-1, with D tentatively TRBD2 (7 bases). Germline loops: CDR1 SEHNR, CDR2 FQNEAQ (reference sequence). The CDR3 extends over 16 amino acids. V dropped 1 base and J dropped 4 bases, with 14 bases sitting between them. CDR3 nucleotides: TGTGCCAGCAGCTTAGGGGGGGGGCGCCTATACAATGAGCAGTTCTTC. Its protein is CASSLGGGRLYNEQFF. The full variable domain, rest sourced from reference TRBV7-9 and TRBJ2-1, is DTGVSQNPRHKITKRGQNVTFRCDPISEHNRLYWYRQTLGQGPEFLTYFQNEAQLEKSRLLSDRFSAERPKGSFSTLEIQRTEQGDSAMYLCASSLGGGRLYNEQFFGPGTRLTVL.

This clonotype has ten or more counts. The J gene is TRBJ1-5, the V gene TRBV4-1; tentative D call: TRBD1 (6 bases). From germline, CDR1 is MGHRA and CDR2 YSYEKL. Trimming stripped 1 base from V and 2 bases from J, with 9 bases between. The CDR3 extends over 15 amino acids. The CDR3 DNA reads TGCGCCAGCAGCCAAGGGCACAGGGGCAATCAGCCCCAGCATTTT. This sequence encodes CASSQGHRGNQPQHF.